This TCR beta chain was sequenced for a study of cytomegalovirus exposure and HLA in healthy donors. Study-wide findings and caveats: High sensitivity and specificity were reportedly achieved when the classifier diagnosed cytomegalovirus status.

The V gene end was trimmed by 4 bases and the J gene end by 3 bases; junction bases not matched to a gene: 6. Germline V gene data show CDR1 as SGHTA and CDR2 as FQGTGA. The CDR3 runs to 15 residues. The protocol was immunoSEQ multiplex PCR, while the TCRdb copy is restricted to in-frame clones and leaves out a portion. The data contain roughly 150,000 clones, over 80% of them singletons. Comments on this clone: The antigen remains undetermined.

The gene calls are TRBV7-3 and TRBJ2-1, with 7 bases identical to TRBD1. The source material was PBMCs. The receptor comes from a man aged 30 to 39 in good health and CMV-seropositive. Written as DNA, the CDR3 is TGTGCCAGCAGCTCAGCCGGGACAGACTACAATGAGCAGTTCTTC. Its protein product is CASSSAGTDYNEQFF.